The 24 T cell receptor beta chains reported below all come from one sample, sequenced in a study of blood T cell repertoires in COVID-19. Clones were sequenced by immunoSEQ multiplex PCR, and TCRdb holds only the in-frame ones, with some missing. The sample has about 89,000 clones; over 60% are singletons. Sequences were obtained from peripheral blood. These receptors were collected from a human donor in a cohort sampled during active COVID-19.

The chain is built from TRBV28 and TRBJ1-5; 8 nucleotides line up with TRBD1. The length of the CDR3 is 16 residues. V lost 6 bases to trimming and J lost 4 bases; unmatched junction nucleotides: 11. The V gene's germline CDR1 is MDHEN and CDR2 SYDVKM. The CDR3: CASSRKTGVYNQPQHF. CDR3 DNA: TGTGCCAGCAGCCGGAAGACAGGGGTGTATAATCAGCCCCAGCATTTT.

The CDR3 region is CASSLRRTTVTEQYF. The CDR3 DNA is TGTGCCAGCAGCTTAAGGCGGACAACTGTTACCGAGCAGTACTTC. The gene calls are TRBV7-2 and TRBJ2-7, with D tentatively TRBD1 (5 bases). CDR3 size: 15 residues. CDR1 SGHTA and CDR2 FQGNSA come from the germline V gene. V was cut by 2 bases and J by 6 bases, with 17 bases left in between. The full variable domain, completed using reference TRBV7-2 and TRBJ2-7, is GAGVSQSPSNKVTEKGKDVELRCDPISGHTALYWYRQSLGQGLEFLIYFQGNSAPDKSGLPSDRFSAERTGGSVSTLTIQRTQQEDSAVYLCASSLRRTTVTEQYFGPGTRLTVT.

The V call is TRBV29-1, the J call TRBJ2-7; 8 nucleotides align to TRBD1. The CDR3 totals 14 residues. V trimming: 5 bases; J trimming: 7 bases; junction bases outside the gene matches: 13. CDR1 is SQVTM and CDR2 is ANQGSEA in the germline V gene. CDR3 region: CSVSPRTGLREQYF. CDR3 nucleotide sequence: TGCAGCGTTTCTCCGAGGACAGGGTTGAGGGAGCAGTACTTC.

The genes are TRBV2 and TRBJ2-5; possible D gene TRBD1, 6 bases. Germline V gives CDR1 SNHLY, CDR2 FYNNEI. This CDR3 comprises 16 residues. Trimming removed 5 bases at V and 0 bases at J, with 16 bases between. CDR3 residues: CASSLRDTTYQETQYF. The CDR3 DNA sequence: TGTGCCAGCAGTCTTCGGGACACTACGTACCAAGAGACCCAGTACTTC. Full variable domain (missing parts from reference TRBV2 and TRBJ2-5): EPEVTQTPSHQVTQMGQEVILRCVPISNHLYFYWYRQILGQKVEFLVSFYNNEISEKSEIFDDQFSVERPDGSNFTLKIRSTKLEDSAMYFCASSLRDTTYQETQYFGPGTRLLVL.

In its sample, this clone was seen once. The chain employs TRBV19 and TRBJ2-7, with TRBD2 identical over 15 bases. The CDR3 spans 20 residues. The trim removed 3 bases at V and 0 bases at J, leaving 12 bases unmatched. Germline CDR1 is LNHDA and CDR2 is SQIVND (reference sequence). This CDR3 reads CASSIPGLAGGRQSSYEQYF. CDR3 nucleotide sequence: TGTGCCAGTAGTATCCCGGGACTAGCGGGAGGACGACAGAGCTCCTACGAGCAGTACTTC.

The rearrangement links TRBV11-2 to TRBJ2-2, with a weak D call TRBD1 (5 bases). V was clipped by 2 bases and J by 0 bases, with 16 bases between them. The germline V gene has CDR1 SGHAT and CDR2 FQNNGV. The CDR3 covers 18 residues. CDR3: CASSLPVSKTANTGELFF. In nucleotides, the CDR3 is TGTGCCAGCAGCTTACCCGTCTCGAAGACAGCGAACACCGGGGAGCTGTTTTTT. Full variable domain (remainder filled in from reference TRBV11-2 and TRBJ2-2): EAGVAQSPRYKIIEKRQSVAFWCNPISGHATLYWYQQILGQGPKLLIQFQNNGVVDDSQLPKDRFSAERLKGVDSTLKIQPAKLEDSAVYLCASSLPVSKTANTGELFFGEGSRLTVL.

The chain combines TRBV10-2 with TRBJ2-5; 11 nucleotides align to TRBD1. J lost 4 bases, V lost 6 bases, and 1 base had no gene match. CDR1 and CDR2 from the germline V gene are WSHSY and SAAADI. There are 13 residues in the CDR3. CDR3 sequence (DNA): TGCGCCAGCAGGGACAGGGGGCTAGAGACCCAGTACTTC. The encoded protein is CASRDRGLETQYF.

The chain couples TRBV19 to TRBJ2-1; D is perhaps TRBD1 (6 bases). CDR3 size: 16 residues. V dropped 0 bases and J dropped 1 base, with 10 bases sitting between them. Germline CDR1 reads LNHDA; CDR2 reads SQIVND (reference sequence). CDR3 sequence: CASSIDRQASYNEQFF. The CDR3 DNA follows: TGTGCCAGTAGTATAGACAGACAGGCTTCCTACAATGAGCAGTTCTTC.

The V call is TRBV25-1, the J call TRBJ1-6; possibly TRBD1 for D (6 bases). CDR3 length equals 15 residues. Germline V gene data show CDR1 as MGHDK and CDR2 as SYGVNS. V dropped 3 bases and J dropped 10 bases, with 16 bases sitting between them. In DNA, the CDR3 is TGTGCCAGCAGTGACAACAGGGAACTGAGGTCACCCCTCCACTTT. Amino acid sequence: CASSDNRELRSPLHF.

This clone appeared once. The CDR3 DNA follows: TGCGCCAGCAGCCGCTCGACAGGGCGTGAAGCTTTCTTT. Amino acids: CASSRSTGREAFF. This chain links TRBV4-3 with TRBJ1-1; 7 bases line up with TRBD1. The V and J ends lost 4 bases and 7 bases, in that order; junction bases with no gene match: 6. Germline CDR1 is LGHNA and CDR2 is YSLEER. The CDR3 spans 13 residues.

The chain combines TRBV5-1 with TRBJ1-2; D perhaps matches TRBD1 (5 bases). The CDR3 extends over 15 amino acids. V dropped 2 bases and J dropped 1 base, with 12 bases sitting between them. Germline CDR1 and CDR2: SGHRS and YFSETQ. As DNA, the CDR3 is TGCGCCAGCAGCTTCGGTGGACACCTTAACTATGGCTACACCTTC. This translates into CASSFGGHLNYGYTF.

The rearrangement uses TRBV10-3 and TRBJ2-1; D may be TRBD2 (6 bases). The CDR3 is 14 residues long. Germline CDR1 ENHRY, CDR2 SYGVKD. V lost 6 bases and J lost 8, with 17 bases in between. The CDR3 coding sequence is TGTGCCATCAGCCAGACTAGTCTTGAGGATGAGCAGTTCTTC. It specifies CAISQTSLEDEQFF.

This rearrangement joins TRBV4-3 to TRBJ2-2; 8 bases are shared with TRBD1. CDR1 is LGHNA, CDR2 YSLEER, per germline. V trimming: 1 base; J trimming: 4 bases; junction bases outside the gene matches: 2. CDR3 length equals 15 residues. The CDR3 coding sequence is TGCGCCAGCAGCCAAGGACAGGGGCCCACCGGGGAGCTGTTTTTT. It encodes CASSQGQGPTGELFF.

CDR3 coding DNA: TGTGCCAGCTCACCATTAAGTCAGTCCTATGGCTACACCTTC. Its protein is CASSPLSQSYGYTF. This rearrangement joins TRBV18 to TRBJ1-2; D is undetermined. V lost 2 bases and J 4 bases, leaving 11 bases between the germline ends. The germline gives CDR1 KGHSH, CDR2 LQKENI. This CDR3 contains 14 residues.

The V call is TRBV28, the J call TRBJ1-2; TRBD1 aligns across 8 bases. Per the germline V gene, CDR1 is MDHEN and CDR2 is SYDVKM. This CDR3 region has 12 residues. V lost 11 bases and J lost 6; bases outside the gene matches: 8. The CDR3 protein is CAAKTGVDGYTF. Written as DNA, the CDR3 is TGTGCCGCCAAGACAGGGGTGGATGGCTACACCTTC.

This chain connects TRBV6-5 to TRBJ1-4, with a possible D match to TRBD1 (6 bases). The CDR3 loop spans 15 amino acids. The ends were cut back, 5 bases at V and 6 bases at J, with 16 bases in the middle. Germline CDR1 MNHEY, CDR2 SVGAGI. The CDR3, as DNA: TGTGCCAGCAGTCGGTACAGGGCGAGTGATGAAAAACTGTTTTTT. Its protein is CASSRYRASDEKLFF.

This chain uses TRBV18 with TRBJ1-3; no clear D gene. Trimming cost V 8 bases and J 4 bases, with 12 bases left between them. Germline CDR1 KGHSH, CDR2 LQKENI. The CDR3 is 13 residues long. The CDR3 region has the DNA TGTGCCAGCACAGAAGTTGAGGGAAACACCATATATTTT. Translated: CASTEVEGNTIYF.

The chain has TRBV21-1 and TRBJ2-1; TRBD2, the D gene given by the table, was not confirmed from the DNA. TRBV21-1 is a documented pseudogene. This CDR3 is built from 17 residues. CDR3 loop: CASSKPGTSGRDNEQFF. The CDR3, as DNA: TGTGCCAGCAGCAAACCCGGGACTAGCGGGAGGGACAATGAGCAGTTCTTC.

This rearrangement joins TRBV12-3 or TRBV12-4 to TRBJ2-5; 7 nucleotides agree with TRBD2. The CDR3 is made up of 13 amino acids. V lost 6 bases to trimming and J lost 5 bases; unmatched junction nucleotides: 6. The CDR3 spells CASRRLARETQYF. For the CDR3, the DNA is TGTGCCAGCAGGCGACTAGCTAGGGAGACCCAGTACTTC.

The sample holds one count of this clone. V is TRBV5-5 and J is TRBJ2-3; 12 nucleotides line up with TRBD2. V trimming: 4 bases; J trimming: 3 bases; junction bases outside the gene matches: 6. Per germline, CDR1 SGHKS and CDR2 YYEKEE (reference sequence). The CDR3 consists of 16 residues. The CDR3 DNA reads TGTGCCAGCAGCCCAGGCGGACTAGCGGGAACAGATACGCAGTATTTT. It yields the protein CASSPGGLAGTDTQYF.

This clone was seen only a few times. The chain is built from TRBV3-1 (or the pseudogene TRBV3-2) and TRBJ2-3, with 7 positions matching TRBD2. Germline V gene lookup returns CDR1 LGHDT and CDR2 YNNKEL (reference sequence). This CDR3 region has 13 residues. V was pared by 8 bases and J by 1 base, with 3 bases of the junction left unmatched. The CDR3 bases are TGTGCCAGCGGAACTAGCGGCACAGATACGCAGTATTTT. This encodes CASGTSGTDTQYF.

The chain carries TRBV7-3 and TRBJ1-1; 8 positions agree with TRBD1. Germline loops: CDR1 SGHTA, CDR2 FQGTGA. Germline trimming cut 2 bases from V and 7 bases from J; bases unmatched to any gene: 9. This CDR3 spans 15 amino acids. The CDR3 sequence is CASSLLGQGQYEAFF. CDR3 DNA: TGTGCCAGCAGCTTACTAGGACAGGGTCAGTATGAAGCTTTCTTT.

The chain joins TRBV5-6 to TRBJ2-2, with a possible D match to TRBD2 (6 bases). Deletions cut 0 bases from V and 4 bases from J, with 10 bases between. The V gene's germline CDR1 is SGHDT and CDR2 YYEEEE. The length of the CDR3 is 15 residues. CDR3 bases: TGTGCCAGCAGCTTGGCAGGGAGGTCCACCGGGGAGCTGTTTTTT. Translating it yields CASSLAGRSTGELFF.

The chain joins TRBV6-1 to TRBJ1-1, with D perhaps TRBD1 (5 bases). Trimming shortened V by 0 bases and J by 4 bases, and 9 bases separated the two germline ends. This CDR3 contains 14 residues. Looked up from germline, CDR1 is MNHNS and CDR2 is SASEGT. The CDR3 nucleotides read TGTGCCAGCAGTGAAGCACAGGATGCCACTGAAGCTTTCTTT. Residues: CASSEAQDATEAFF.